Described below is a single T cell receptor beta chain sequence and its context. The record originates from a study of blood T cell repertoires in COVID-19. Authors' data handling: By means of reference gene primer amplification, nucleated cell counts were estimated. Assay used: immunoSEQ multiplex PCR; TCRdb lists only in-frame clones, some missing. That table gives V, J and clone size, and the DNA gave D and trimming. The sample includes approximately 290,000 clones, 80% to 90% of them seen just once. The CDR3 totals 16 residues. The V and J ends lost 6 bases and 5 bases, in that order; junction bases with no gene match: 15. Germline V gene lookup returns CDR1 SGHAT and CDR2 FQNNGV.

The rearrangement uses TRBV11-2 and TRBJ2-5, with TRBD2 matching 7 bases. This TCR was recovered from a woman aged 25 to 39 who had recovered from COVID-19. Sequencing used PBMCs or T cells enriched from blood (not recorded which). The CDR3 DNA is TGTGCCAGCAGTTTATCACTACTACTAGCGTTCGAGACCCAGTACTTC. This sequence encodes CASSLSLLLAFETQYF. Full variable domain (remainder filled in from reference TRBV11-2 and TRBJ2-5): EAGVAQSPRYKIIEKRQSVAFWCNPISGHATLYWYQQILGQGPKLLIQFQNNGVVDDSQLPKDRFSAERLKGVDSTLKIQPAKLEDSAVYLCASSLSLLLAFETQYFGPGTRLLVL.